Below are 27 T cell receptor beta chains sequenced from a single sample in a study of cytomegalovirus exposure and HLA in healthy donors. A multiplex PCR was run with 60 Vbeta primers and 13 Jbeta primers. Profiled with immunoSEQ multiplex PCR; TCRdb holds only in-frame clones, not every one. The sample totals under 200,000 clones; its top ten clones hold about 6.5%. The source material was PBMCs. Receptors were obtained from a man in his thirties or forties in good health and CMV-seronegative.

J is TRBJ1-1 and V is TRBV6-1; no clear D gene. V dropped 7 bases and J dropped 1 base, with 10 bases sitting between them. CDR3 length: 13 residues. Germline V lookup: CDR1 MNHNS, CDR2 SASEGT. CDR3 sequence: CASTPRSNTEAFF. The DNA of the CDR3 is TGTGCCAGCACCCCTAGGTCGAACACTGAAGCTTTCTTT.

The gene calls are TRBV2 and TRBJ1-1; no clear D gene. The CDR3 consists of 13 residues. V lost 0 bases, J lost 7 bases, and 9 bases lay in between. Germline CDR1 is SNHLY and CDR2 is FYNNEI. CDR3 bases: TGTGCCAGCAGTGAAGCAGCCCTGCTTGAAGCTTTCTTT. It is translated as CASSEAALLEAFF.

The chain carries TRBV14 and TRBJ1-2; 8 nucleotides agree with TRBD1. CDR3 length: 15 amino acids. V shed 3 bases, J shed 2 bases, and the junction held 5 bases outside the gene matches. Looked up from germline, CDR1 is SGHDN and CDR2 is FVKESK. CDR3 protein: CASSHTTGANYGYTF. The CDR3 DNA reads TGTGCCAGCAGCCATACGACAGGGGCGAACTATGGCTACACCTTC.

The gene calls are TRBV10-2 and TRBJ2-2; 8 nucleotides match TRBD2. Germline V CDR1 and CDR2: WSHSY, SAAADI. The junction had 2 bases not matched to a gene; V was cut back by 2 bases and J by 6 bases. This CDR3 spans 14 amino acids. As DNA, the CDR3 is TGCGCCAGCAGTGAGCGGGAGGGTTCCGGGGAGCTGTTTTTT. Translation: CASSEREGSGELFF.

The V gene is TRBV7-9, the J gene TRBJ1-1, with TRBD1 as a possible D gene (6 bases). The CDR3 totals 15 residues. The germline V and J ends were trimmed by 3 bases and 1 base, with 12 bases remaining between them. CDR1 is SEHNR and CDR2 is FQNEAQ in the germline V gene (reference sequence). This chain's CDR3 is CASSFRDTRNTEAFF. The CDR3 region has the DNA TGTGCCAGCAGCTTCCGGGACACACGGAACACTGAAGCTTTCTTT.

V usage is TRBV2 and J usage is TRBJ1-2, with D possibly matching TRBD1 (6 bases). V was shortened by 8 bases and J by 3 bases, with 10 bases between the two germline ends. The CDR3 has 12 amino acids. Looked up from germline, CDR1 is SNHLY and CDR2 is FYNNEI. The chain's CDR3 is CASSQGYYGYTF. The CDR3, as DNA: TGTGCCAGCTCACAGGGCTACTATGGCTACACCTTC.

The rearrangement uses TRBV4-2 and TRBJ1-6, with 8 nucleotides matching TRBD1. Trimming removed 0 bases from V and 7 bases from J; junction bases left unmatched: 5. The length of the CDR3 is 16 residues. Germline CDR1 and CDR2: LGHNA and YNFKEQ. Here the CDR3 reads CASSQDGWTGNSPLHF. The CDR3 DNA is TGTGCCAGCAGCCAAGATGGCTGGACAGGGAATTCACCCCTCCACTTT.

V and J are TRBV7-9 and TRBJ2-7; D gene ambiguous. V was clipped by 1 base and J by 0 bases, with 10 bases between them. Germline loops: CDR1 SEHNR, CDR2 FQNEAQ (reference sequence). The CDR3 length is 15 residues. CDR3 bases: TGTGCCAGCAGCTTAGACGCGTCTCGCTCCTACGAGCAGTACTTC. It is translated as CASSLDASRSYEQYF.

The V and J genes are TRBV5-1 and TRBJ1-1; D gene unclear. The CDR3 extends over 13 amino acids. The V end was cut by 3 bases, the J end by 4 bases, with 10 bases between. The germline V gene encodes CDR1 SGHRS and CDR2 YFSETQ. The CDR3: CASSSMTFTEAFF. DNA for the CDR3: TGCGCCAGCAGCTCTATGACTTTCACTGAAGCTTTCTTT. The full variable domain, in which reference TRBV5-1 and TRBJ1-1 provide the parts outside the CDR3, is KAGVTQTPRYLIKTRGQQVTLSCSPISGHRSVSWYQQTPGQGLQFLFEYFSETQRNKGNFPGRFSGRQFSNSRSEMNVSTLELGDSALYLCASSSMTFTEAFFGQGTRLTVV.

The chain couples TRBV11-3 to TRBJ2-3; a possible D gene is TRBD1 (6 bases). In germline, CDR1 is SGHNT, CDR2 YENEEA. V gave up 3 bases and J gave up 5 bases, with 9 bases separating them. The CDR3 runs to 13 residues. CDR3 nucleotides: TGTGCCAGCAGCTTTTCACAGGGAGATACGCAGTATTTT. This translates into CASSFSQGDTQYF.

The chain uses TRBV7-9 and TRBJ2-7; maybe TRBD1 (6 bases). Looked up from germline, CDR1 is SEHNR and CDR2 is FQNEAQ (reference sequence). Trimming removed 6 bases from V and 0 bases from J, with 18 bases in between. The CDR3 has 16 residues. As DNA, the CDR3 is TGTGCCAGCAGGGCATGGGGGACACGGAGCTCCTACGAGCAGTACTTC. Amino acid sequence: CASRAWGTRSSYEQYF. Full variable domain (outside the CDR3, taken from reference TRBV7-9 and TRBJ2-7): DTGVSQNPRHKITKRGQNVTFRCDPISEHNRLYWYRQTLGQGPEFLTYFQNEAQLEKSRLLSDRFSAERPKGSFSTLEIQRTEQGDSAMYLCASRAWGTRSSYEQYFGPGTRLTVT.

V usage is TRBV19 and J usage is TRBJ1-2; 7 bases align to TRBD1. The germline V gene has CDR1 LNHDA and CDR2 SQIVND (reference sequence). The CDR3 spans 13 residues. Germline trimming cut 5 bases from V and 4 bases from J; bases unmatched to any gene: 4. This CDR3 is CASSWGQSYGYTF. The CDR3, as DNA: TGTGCCAGTAGTTGGGGACAGAGCTATGGCTACACCTTC.

The rearrangement links TRBV18 to TRBJ2-2; TRBD1 matches 8 bases. This CDR3 comprises 17 residues. The V gene's germline CDR1 is KGHSH and CDR2 LQKENI. After removal of 6 bases from V and 1 base from J, the junction contained 10 bases not matched to a gene. The chain's CDR3 is CASSLETGTGNTGELFF. The CDR3 coding sequence is TGTGCCAGCTCTCTGGAGACCGGGACAGGGAACACCGGGGAGCTGTTTTTT. Variable domain in full (rest from reference TRBV18 and TRBJ2-2): NAGVMQNPRHLVRRRGQEARLRCSPMKGHSHVYWYRQLPEEGLKFMVYLQKENIIDESGMPKERFSAEFPKEGPSILRIQQVVRGDSAAYFCASSLETGTGNTGELFFGEGSRLTVL.

The chain combines TRBV30 with TRBJ2-5; D perhaps matches TRBD2 (6 bases). Trimming cost V 2 bases and J 1 base, with 11 bases left between them. Germline lookup yields CDR1 GTSNPN and CDR2 SVGIG (reference sequence). The CDR3 runs to 14 residues. The CDR3 DNA follows: TGTGCCTGGAGTTTCGGGGGTACCCAAGAGACCCAGTACTTC. The encoded protein is CAWSFGGTQETQYF.

The V call is TRBV7-2, the J call TRBJ2-7; 12 positions match TRBD2. In germline, CDR1 is SGHTA, CDR2 FQGNSA. The CDR3 is 16 residues long. After removal of 1 base from V and 2 bases from J, the junction contained 3 bases not matched to a gene. CDR3 coding DNA: TGTGCCAGCAGCTTAGTCTCTAGCGGGGGGGCCTACGAGCAGTACTTC. It encodes CASSLVSSGGAYEQYF.

The rearrangement uses TRBV5-4 and TRBJ2-3, with 9 nucleotides matching TRBD2. This CDR3 comprises 14 residues. The ends lost 4 bases at V and 4 bases at J; junction bases unmatched: 4. Per the germline V gene, CDR1 is SGHNT and CDR2 is YYREEE (reference sequence). The CDR3 nucleotides are TGTGCCAGCAGCCCGGGACTAGCCCCAGATACGCAGTATTTT. It is translated as CASSPGLAPDTQYF.

V usage is TRBV2 and J usage is TRBJ1-6; perhaps TRBD1 as D (6 bases). V lost 3 bases and J 19 bases, leaving 13 bases between the germline ends. This CDR3 comprises 11 residues. Per germline, CDR1 SNHLY and CDR2 FYNNEI. CDR3 loop: CASSELTGRHF. DNA of the CDR3: TGTGCCAGCAGTGAGCTGACAGGACGTCACTTT.

V usage is TRBV18 and J usage is TRBJ2-2, with 8 bases lining up with TRBD1. The CDR3 runs 16 residues. The germline CDR1 and CDR2 sequences are KGHSH and LQKENI. V dropped 2 bases and J dropped 3; count of bases not matched to a gene: 5. DNA of the CDR3: TGTGCCAGCTCACCAAGGACAGGGCCAGACACCGGGGAGCTGTTTTTT. Residues: CASSPRTGPDTGELFF.

The chain is built from TRBV7-8 and TRBJ1-5, with 10 bases aligning to TRBD1. This CDR3 has 16 residues. CDR1 is SGHVS and CDR2 is FQNEAQ in the germline V gene. V lost 4 bases to trimming and J lost 11 bases; unmatched junction nucleotides: 14. The CDR3 reads CASSSWRTGGRRAQHF. In nucleotides, the CDR3 is TGTGCCAGCAGCTCCTGGCGGACAGGGGGTAGAAGGGCCCAGCATTTT.

The chain combines TRBV19 with TRBJ1-2, with a possible D match to TRBD1 (5 bases). CDR3 length equals 13 residues. The V and J ends lost 3 bases and 4 bases respectively, with 9 bases between them. Per the germline V gene, CDR1 is LNHDA and CDR2 is SQIVND (reference sequence). CDR3 loop: CASSMQGTYGYTF. DNA of the CDR3: TGTGCCAGTAGTATGCAGGGAACCTATGGCTACACCTTC. Based on the CDR3 plus reference TRBV19 and TRBJ1-2, the full variable domain is DGGITQSPKYLFRKEGQNVTLSCEQNLNHDAMYWYRQDPGQGLRLIYYSQIVNDFQKGDIAEGYSVSREKKESFPLTVTSAQKNPTAFYLCASSMQGTYGYTFGSGTRLTVV.

The chain is built from TRBV5-4 and TRBJ1-4, with TRBD1 matching over 7 bases. With V trimmed by 4 bases and J by 8 bases, 11 bases remained unmatched. Germline CDR1 is SGHNT and CDR2 is YYREEE (reference sequence). The length of the CDR3 is 15 residues. The CDR3 DNA reads TGTGCCAGCAGCCAAACAGGGGCCGGCGGGGAAAAACTGTTTTTT. Protein: CASSQTGAGGEKLFF.

The chain is built from TRBV9 and TRBJ2-7; 10 bases align to TRBD1. V lost 4 bases to trimming and J lost 4 bases; unmatched junction nucleotides: 5. The CDR3 covers 14 residues. From germline, CDR1 is SGDLS and CDR2 YYNGEE. DNA for the CDR3: TGTGCCAGCAGCCCTACGGGACAGGGGTACGAGCAGTACTTC. It specifies CASSPTGQGYEQYF.

The chain employs TRBV19 and TRBJ2-5; unclear D gene. The J call is in doubt because the DNA end fits TRBJ2-7 better. Germline values: CDR1 LNHDA, CDR2 SQIVND (reference sequence). The CDR3 loop spans 14 amino acids. The CDR3 nucleotides read TGTGCCAGTAGTGAGTTAGAACCTTCAGGCGAGCAGTACTTC. This sequence encodes CASSELEPSGEQYF.

The J gene is TRBJ1-2, the V gene TRBV19; 9 bases are a match to TRBD1. CDR3 length: 13 amino acids. Unmatched junction bases numbered 9, after V lost 8 bases and J lost 8 bases. CDR1 LNHDA and CDR2 SQIVND come from the germline V gene (reference sequence). DNA for the CDR3: TGTGCCAGTCTTAAAGGACAGGGGACAGGCTACACCTTC. This translates into CASLKGQGTGYTF.

A word on this clone: Other DNA sequences in the sample encode the same CDR3. This chain joins TRBV9 and TRBJ2-5, with D tentatively TRBD2 (7 bases). Germline CDR1 reads SGDLS; CDR2 reads YYNGEE. CDR3 length: 14 amino acids. Trimming stripped 0 bases from V and 4 bases from J, with 10 bases between. CDR3 loop: CASSVGGGGETQYF. The CDR3 DNA reads as TGTGCCAGCAGCGTAGGAGGGGGGGGAGAGACCCAGTACTTC.

The rearrangement uses TRBV10-3 and TRBJ2-2; TRBD1 aligns across 7 bases. The V segment lost 6 bases and the J segment 1 base; nucleotides outside the gene matches: 8. CDR3 size: 16 residues. Germline V CDR1 and CDR2: ENHRY, SYGVKD. CDR3 sequence (DNA): TGTGCCATCAGCCCTACCGGGACAGAGAACACCGGGGAGCTGTTTTTT. This encodes CAISPTGTENTGELFF.

CDR3 coding DNA: TGCGCCAGCAGTGAGTTCGAGGGGGGGAATACGCAGTATTTT. Its protein is CASSEFEGGNTQYF. V is TRBV10-1 and J is TRBJ2-3; TRBD2 is a possible D gene (7 bases). CDR1 is WNHNN and CDR2 is SYGVQD in the germline V gene (reference sequence). The CDR3 length is 14 residues. The V and J ends lost 1 base and 7 bases respectively, with 12 bases between them.